The 30 T cell receptor beta chains below come from one sample, sequenced in a study of Graves' ophthalmopathy and Graves' hyperthyroidism. Investigators amplified TCR beta CDR3 regions from RNA transcripts. HTBI-primed RT-PCR formed the first round, and a multiplex PCR formed the second. MiXCR was run by TCRdb on the multiplex PCR reads, yielding one entry per CDR3 protein. The sample yields hundreds of thousands of distinct CDR3 sequences, about a fifth seen once. The specimen sequenced was peripheral blood. The receptors stem from a woman aged 18-35 years with stable Graves' hyperthyroidism. Some clones in this sample may be carry-over from other donors' samples.

This clonotype was counted only a few times. V gene TRBV5-1 combines with J gene TRBJ2-2; D remains ambiguous. V gave up 4 bases and J gave up 0 bases, with 10 bases separating them. CDR3 length: 15 amino acids. Per the germline V gene, CDR1 is SGHRS and CDR2 is YFSETQ. The CDR3 region has the DNA TGCGCCAGCAGCCGCCAGCGCGCGAACACCGGGGAGCTGTTTTTT. The encoded protein is CASSRQRANTGELFF.

This clonotype occurred many times. The rearrangement links TRBV29-1 to TRBJ1-1; 8 nucleotides align to TRBD1. Germline V gives CDR1 SQVTM, CDR2 ANQGSEA. The CDR3 is 13 amino acids. Losses at the gene ends were 6 bases for V and 0 bases for J; bases not matched to a gene: 3. The CDR3 sequence: CSVGQELNTEAFF. In DNA, the CDR3 is TGCAGCGTGGGACAGGAATTGAACACTGAAGCTTTCTTT.

The chain links TRBV6-2 or TRBV6-3 to TRBJ2-6; D unclear. Per the germline V gene, CDR1 is MNHEY and CDR2 is SVGEGT. The CDR3 totals 14 residues. The V and J ends lost 7 bases and 2 bases respectively, with 9 bases between them. CDR3 sequence reads: CASNRVTGANVLTF. Here the CDR3 DNA reads TGTGCCAGCAATCGGGTAACTGGGGCCAACGTCCTGACTTTC.

This clonotype was counted many times. The chain combines TRBV29-1 with TRBJ1-2; possible D gene TRBD1, 6 bases. Germline values: CDR1 SQVTM, CDR2 ANQGSEA. Trimming shortened V by 2 bases and J by 1 base, and 14 bases separated the two germline ends. CDR3 length: 15 residues. The CDR3 DNA sequence: TGCAGCGTTGAATACAGGGTTCTTATTAACTATGGCTACACCTTC. Translating it yields CSVEYRVLINYGYTF.

The chain recombines TRBV6-5 with TRBJ2-2; D is tentatively TRBD1 or TRBD2 (5 bases each). Germline V gene lookup returns CDR1 MNHEY and CDR2 SVGAGI. Trimming stripped 4 bases from V and 5 bases from J, with 11 bases between. The CDR3 spans 14 residues. The chain's CDR3 is CASSWDLGTGELFF. The DNA for the CDR3 is TGTGCCAGCAGTTGGGACCTTGGGACCGGGGAGCTGTTTTTT.

Worth noting for this clonotype: One base away lies a much larger clone, so this may be a sequencing read error. No conserved phenylalanine or tryptophan is present at the end of the CDR3, so a read error is the likely explanation. This chain joins TRBV28 and TRBJ1-2; no reliable D call. This CDR3 is 16 amino acids long. Per the germline V gene, CDR1 is MDHEN and CDR2 is SYDVKM. V was shortened by 5 bases and J by 0 bases, with 16 bases between the two germline ends. CDR3 amino acids: CASSLILQKPNYGYTV. CDR3 nucleotides: TGTGCCAGCAGTCTTATCTTACAGAAACCTAACTATGGCTACACCGTC.

The V call is TRBV24-1, the J call TRBJ1-1; 7 bases line up with TRBD1. Germline-derived CDR1 and CDR2 are KGHDR and SFDVKD. The CDR3 is 15 amino acids. J was trimmed by 1 base and V by 1 base; bases with no gene match: 2. Here the CDR3 reads CATSDLRDRNTEAFF. The CDR3 region has the DNA TGTGCCACCAGTGATTTAAGGGACAGGAACACTGAAGCTTTCTTT.

There are many counts of this clonotype. Its ends do not fully match the called genes, so a read error is possible. The chain uses TRBV20-1 and TRBJ2-7; TRBD2 aligns across 12 bases. The CDR3 is 15 residues long. CDR1 is DFQATT and CDR2 is SNEGSKA in the germline V gene (reference sequence). The CDR3 reads CGAGRLAGGRYEQYF. The CDR3 bases are TGCGGTGCTGGACGGCTAGCGGGAGGGCGATACGAGCAGTACTTC.

This clonotype was detected ten times or more. The chain has TRBV6-2 or TRBV6-3 and TRBJ2-6; D remains ambiguous. Germline values: CDR1 MNHEY, CDR2 SVGEGT. The CDR3 extends over 15 amino acids. The V and J ends lost 10 bases and 0 bases respectively, with 13 bases between them. The CDR3 sequence is CAITDRNSGANVLTF. In DNA, the CDR3 is TGTGCCATTACGGACCGGAACTCTGGGGCCAACGTCCTGACTTTC.

This clonotype was detected many times. The chain recombines TRBV20-1 with TRBJ2-5; D is ambiguous. With 2 bases removed from V and 4 bases from J, the gap between germline ends came to 14 bases. This CDR3 comprises 14 residues. Germline CDR1 is DFQATT and CDR2 is SNEGSKA (reference sequence). For the CDR3, the DNA is TGCAGTGCTAGAAGGGCCCAGCAGGTAGAGACCCAGTACTTC. It specifies CSARRAQQVETQYF.

This clonotype was recorded many times. This chain joins TRBV6-1 and TRBJ1-1, with 7 bases fitting TRBD1. With V trimmed by 7 bases and J by 3 bases, 8 bases remained unmatched. The CDR3 runs 14 residues. CDR1 is MNHNS, CDR2 SASEGT, per germline. As DNA, the CDR3 is TGTGCCAGCACCTCGGGACAGCTTGACACTGAAGCTTTCTTT. Translated, it gives CASTSGQLDTEAFF.

This clonotype showed up many times. The genes are TRBV6-5 and TRBJ1-1, with 11 bases aligning to TRBD1. The germline V gene has CDR1 MNHEY and CDR2 SVGAGI. The CDR3 has 13 residues. The trim removed 6 bases at V and 7 bases at J, leaving 4 bases unmatched. This CDR3 is CASRPGTGGEAFF. The CDR3 DNA is TGTGCCAGCAGGCCCGGGACAGGGGGTGAAGCTTTCTTT.

This clonotype was observed many times. The rearrangement joins TRBV6-1 to TRBJ1-2; the match to TRBD1 covers 7 bases. V was pared by 3 bases and J by 0 bases, with 7 bases of the junction left unmatched. Germline lookup yields CDR1 MNHNS and CDR2 SASEGT. The CDR3 length is 16 residues. CDR3: CASSDGGDRSNYGYTF. DNA for the CDR3: TGTGCCAGCAGTGACGGGGGGGACAGATCTAACTATGGCTACACCTTC.

This clonotype was recorded many times. The chain is built from TRBV6-5 and TRBJ2-7, with a weak D call TRBD1 (5 bases). Trimming took off 0 bases at V and 2 bases at J, with 8 bases between the two ends. CDR3 length: 14 residues. CDR1 MNHEY and CDR2 SVGAGI come from the germline V gene. The CDR3 loop is CASSYSDTAYEQYF. The CDR3 DNA is TGTGCCAGCAGTTACTCGGACACGGCCTACGAGCAGTACTTC.

CDR3 sequence reads: CASSPPGLRAFF. DNA for the CDR3: TGTGCCAGCAGTCCCCCGGGGCTGAGAGCTTTCTTT. This rearrangement joins TRBV12-3 or TRBV12-4 to TRBJ1-1; tentative D call: TRBD1 (5 bases). The CDR3 spans 12 residues. V dropped 5 bases and J dropped 10 bases, with 14 bases sitting between them.

In this sample, this clonotype turned up a few times. The genes are TRBV2 and TRBJ2-2, with D perhaps TRBD1 (5 bases). CDR3 length equals 16 residues. The germline V gene has CDR1 SNHLY and CDR2 FYNNEI. Trimming removed 3 bases from V and 1 base from J, with 12 bases in between. CDR3 sequence: CASSDWGTLNTGELFF. In nucleotides, the CDR3 is TGTGCCAGCAGTGATTGGGGCACCCTGAACACCGGGGAGCTGTTTTTT.

This chain links TRBV18 with TRBJ1-1; tentative D call: TRBD1 (5 bases). V dropped 0 bases and J dropped 4 bases, with 6 bases sitting between them. Germline CDR1 reads KGHSH; CDR2 reads LQKENI. This CDR3 comprises 13 residues. This chain's CDR3 is CASSPPGATEAFF. The CDR3 nucleotides read TGTGCCAGCTCACCACCTGGGGCCACTGAAGCTTTCTTT.

This clonotype has a count of ten or more. The chain couples TRBV20-1 to TRBJ1-1; 10 positions agree with TRBD1. The length of the CDR3 is 14 residues. CDR1 DFQATT and CDR2 SNEGSKA come from the germline V gene (reference sequence). Trimming cost V 1 base and J 7 bases; bases outside gene matches: 6. The CDR3 reads CSARGPGTGVEAFF. The CDR3 nucleotides are TGCAGTGCTAGAGGACCCGGGACAGGGGTTGAAGCTTTCTTT.

This clonotype was observed many times. The V and J genes are TRBV28 and TRBJ2-7, with D uncertain. This CDR3 has 14 amino acids. The V gene's germline CDR1 is MDHEN and CDR2 SYDVKM. V lost 4 bases, J lost 4 bases, and 14 bases lay in between. CDR3 DNA sequence: TGTGCCAGCAGTTCGGACCGGGCCCTATACGAGCAGTACTTC. Its translation: CASSSDRALYEQYF.

The table lists this clonotype with many counts. The V gene is TRBV19, the J gene TRBJ2-5; 7 positions agree with TRBD2. Germline V gene data show CDR1 as LNHDA and CDR2 as SQIVND (reference sequence). Trimming removed 6 bases from V and 2 bases from J; junction bases left unmatched: 6. This CDR3 has 14 amino acids. This CDR3 reads CASRNQGLQETQYF. The CDR3 DNA follows: TGTGCCAGTAGAAACCAGGGACTACAAGAGACCCAGTACTTC.

This clonotype was found many times. V gene TRBV6-5 combines with J gene TRBJ1-2; D is undetermined. The CDR3 is 11 amino acids. The germline CDR1 and CDR2 sequences are MNHEY and SVGAGI. The CDR3 reads CASGYSNGYTF. Here the CDR3 DNA reads TGTGCGTCGGGGTATTCTAATGGCTACACCTTC.

This clonotype was seen many times. The chain has TRBV20-1 and TRBJ2-2; D is undetermined. The V and J ends lost 1 base and 3 bases respectively, with 6 bases between them. This CDR3 region has 13 residues. CDR1 is DFQATT and CDR2 is SNEGSKA in the germline V gene (reference sequence). CDR3 nucleotide sequence: TGCAGTGCTAGAGGCGTACACACCGGGGAGCTGTTTTTT. Its translation: CSARGVHTGELFF.

This clonotype was counted at least ten times. The chain combines TRBV5-1 with TRBJ2-7; TRBD2 aligns across 7 bases. From germline, CDR1 is SGHRS and CDR2 YFSETQ. The CDR3 runs to 16 residues. Losses at the gene ends were 4 bases for V and 2 bases for J; bases not matched to a gene: 12. CDR3 sequence: CASSPGWVGLTYEQYF. In nucleotides, the CDR3 is TGCGCCAGCAGCCCTGGGTGGGTGGGACTAACCTACGAGCAGTACTTC.

This clonotype was counted many times. This chain connects TRBV20-1 to TRBJ1-6; TRBD1 might be the D (6 bases). The CDR3 is 14 amino acids. Trimming removed 6 bases at V and 10 bases at J, with 19 bases between. CDR1 and CDR2 (germline): DFQATT, SNEGSKA (reference sequence). CDR3 sequence: CSAPRGGPESPLHF. The DNA for the CDR3 is TGCAGTGCCCCCCGGGGGGGGCCGGAATCACCCCTCCACTTT.

This clonotype was observed at least ten times. V usage is TRBV2 and J usage is TRBJ2-5; 7 bases are shared with TRBD1. Germline loops: CDR1 SNHLY, CDR2 FYNNEI. The CDR3 is 13 residues long. V dropped 6 bases and J dropped 5; count of bases not matched to a gene: 6. CDR3 nucleotides: TGTGCCAGCAGGGACAGGCCTGAGGAGACCCAGTACTTC. As protein: CASRDRPEETQYF.

In its sample, this clonotype was seen once. It may be a read error: a sequence one base away is much more abundant. The chain links TRBV5-6 to TRBJ2-7; D is uncertain. Germline V gene lookup returns CDR1 SGHDT and CDR2 YYEEEE. This CDR3 spans 12 amino acids. The CDR3 DNA reads as TGTTCCAGCAGCTCGAACGCCTACGAGCAGTACTTC. Its translation is CSSSSNAYEQYF.

This chain links TRBV29-1 with TRBJ2-7, with unresolved D. The germline CDR1 and CDR2 sequences are SQVTM and ANQGSEA. Trimming shortened V by 2 bases and J by 3 bases, and 14 bases separated the two germline ends. The CDR3 is 14 amino acids. The CDR3 region is CSVETGEANYEQYF. CDR3 coding DNA: TGCAGCGTTGAAACGGGTGAGGCCAACTACGAGCAGTACTTC.

This clonotype was seen a single time. The chain is built from TRBV30 and TRBJ2-5; no clear D gene. The germline V gene encodes CDR1 GTSNPN and CDR2 SVGIG (reference sequence). This CDR3 contains 11 residues. Trimming cost V 4 bases and J 2 bases, with 5 bases left between them. For the CDR3, the DNA is TGTGCCTGGACAGTTCAAGAGACCCAGTACTTC. It codes for CAWTVQETQYF.

V and J are TRBV20-1 and TRBJ1-5; D may be TRBD1 (5 bases). The germline V gene has CDR1 DFQATT and CDR2 SNEGSKA (reference sequence). V lost 6 bases to trimming and J lost 9 bases, with 21 bases between them. There are 14 residues in the CDR3. CDR3 coding DNA: TGCAGTGCCTTGGGACGGAGGGACCTAGGGCCCCAGCATTTT. It is translated as CSALGRRDLGPQHF.

This chain connects TRBV11-2 to TRBJ1-2, with D maybe TRBD1 (6 bases). This CDR3 has 15 residues. The V gene lost 7 bases and the J gene lost 4 bases, with 19 bases spanning the gap. The germline V gene has CDR1 SGHAT and CDR2 FQNNGV. The CDR3 DNA sequence: TGTGCCAGCAAGGGGACGACAGGTCCGATCTATGGCTACACCTTC. It codes for CASKGTTGPIYGYTF.